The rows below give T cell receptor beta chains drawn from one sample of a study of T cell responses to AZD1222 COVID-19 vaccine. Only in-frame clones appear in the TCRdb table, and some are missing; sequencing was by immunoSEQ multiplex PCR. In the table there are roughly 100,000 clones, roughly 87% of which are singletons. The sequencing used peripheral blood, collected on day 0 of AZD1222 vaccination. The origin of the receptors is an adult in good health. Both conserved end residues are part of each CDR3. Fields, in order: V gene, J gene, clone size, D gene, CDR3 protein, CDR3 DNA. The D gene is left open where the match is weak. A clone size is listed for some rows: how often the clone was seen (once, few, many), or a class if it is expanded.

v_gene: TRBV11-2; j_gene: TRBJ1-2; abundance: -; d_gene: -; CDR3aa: CASSLEGYGYTF; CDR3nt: TGTGCCAGCAGCTTAGAGGGCTATGGCTACACCTTC
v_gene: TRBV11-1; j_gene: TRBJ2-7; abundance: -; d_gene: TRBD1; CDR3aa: CASSSGQVAYEQYF; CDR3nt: TGTGCCAGCAGCTCGGGACAGGTGGCCTACGAGCAGTACTTC
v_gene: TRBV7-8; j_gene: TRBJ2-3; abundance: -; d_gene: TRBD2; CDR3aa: CASSSRTSGGAADTQYF; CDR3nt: TGTGCCAGCAGCTCCCGGACTAGCGGGGGGGCGGCAGATACGCAGTATTTT
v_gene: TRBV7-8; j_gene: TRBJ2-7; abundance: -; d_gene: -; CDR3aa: CASSFQAGSYEQYF; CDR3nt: TGTGCCAGCAGCTTCCAGGCGGGCTCCTACGAGCAGTACTTC
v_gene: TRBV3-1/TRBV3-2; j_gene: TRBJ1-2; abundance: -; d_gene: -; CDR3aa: CASSQEDPGGHTF; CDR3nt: TGTGCCAGCAGCCAAGAAGACCCTGGTGGCCACACCTTC
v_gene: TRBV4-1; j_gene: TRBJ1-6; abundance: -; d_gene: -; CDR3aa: CASSQPGGGPNSPLHF; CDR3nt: TGCGCCAGCAGCCAACCTGGGGGCGGCCCTAATTCACCCCTCCACTTT
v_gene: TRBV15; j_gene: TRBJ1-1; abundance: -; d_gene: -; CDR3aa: CATSTGMDTEAFF; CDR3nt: TGTGCCACCAGCACGGGTATGGACACTGAAGCTTTCTTT
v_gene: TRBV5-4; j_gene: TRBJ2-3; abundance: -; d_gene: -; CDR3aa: CASSLGLGDTQYF; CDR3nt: TGTGCCAGCAGCTTGGGCCTCGGAGATACGCAGTATTTT
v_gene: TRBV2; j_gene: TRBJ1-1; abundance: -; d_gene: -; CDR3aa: CASLYRVINTEAFF; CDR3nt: TGTGCCAGCTTGTACAGGGTAATTAACACTGAAGCTTTCTTT
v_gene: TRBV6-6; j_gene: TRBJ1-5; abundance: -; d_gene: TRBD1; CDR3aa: CASSDPGTVYQPQHF; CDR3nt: TGTGCCAGCAGTGACCCTGGGACAGTTTATCAGCCCCAGCATTTT
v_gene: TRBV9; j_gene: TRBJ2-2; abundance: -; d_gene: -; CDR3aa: CASSVGMSTGELFF; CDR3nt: TGTGCCAGCAGCGTAGGGATGTCCACCGGGGAGCTGTTTTTT
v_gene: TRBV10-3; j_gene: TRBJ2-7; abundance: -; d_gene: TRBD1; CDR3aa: CAISPLAGGESYEQYF; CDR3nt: TGTGCCATCAGCCCCTTGGCAGGGGGCGAGTCCTACGAGCAGTACTTC
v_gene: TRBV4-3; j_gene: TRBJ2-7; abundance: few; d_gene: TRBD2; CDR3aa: CASSARLAGTQPYEQYF; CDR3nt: TGCGCCAGCAGCGCGCGACTAGCGGGGACCCAACCCTACGAGCAGTACTTC
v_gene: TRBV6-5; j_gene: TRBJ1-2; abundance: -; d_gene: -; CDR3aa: CASSREGYGYTF; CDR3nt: TGTGCCAGCAGCAGGGAAGGCTATGGCTACACCTTC
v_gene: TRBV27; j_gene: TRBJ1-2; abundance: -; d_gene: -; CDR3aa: CASSAYRDGYTF; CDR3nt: TGTGCCAGCAGTGCCTACAGGGATGGCTACACCTTC